Sequencing of this T cell receptor beta chain was carried out in a study of blood T cell repertoires in COVID-19. Study-level information: Collection of acute and convalescent COVID-19 samples took place in the United States, Italy and Spain.

The length of the CDR3 is 15 residues. The germline gives CDR1 SGHTA, CDR2 FQGTGA. Trimming took off 2 bases at V and 2 bases at J, with 13 bases between the two ends. Clones were read by immunoSEQ multiplex PCR, and TCRdb kept only the in-frame ones, dropping some. Of roughly 160,000 clones in the sample, almost 85% were seen once. Patients in Seattle were enrolled during active infection, then followed longitudinally. The TCR sequence derives from a woman older than 75 with COVID-19, enrolled during active disease. This chain links TRBV7-3 with TRBJ2-7, with D tentatively TRBD1 (7 bases). Sample: peripheral blood. CDR3: CASSLEAGGTYEQYF. In DNA form, the CDR3 reads TGTGCCAGCAGCTTAGAGGCAGGGGGGACCTACGAGCAGTACTTC.